The rows below give T cell receptor beta chains drawn from one sample of a study of T cells in localized non-small cell lung cancer. Sequencing used immunoSEQ multiplex PCR; TCRdb keeps in-frame clones, though not all of them. The sample carries 70,000 to 80,000 clones, around 89% recorded once. This sample comprised peripheral blood, obtained before any cancer treatment. Every receptor here comes from a woman aged 40 to 75 with stage I squamous cell lung carcinoma. Each CDR3 is given with its conserved first and last residue. The D gene is left open where the match is weak. The listing skips clone size in some rows; elsewhere it reads once, few, many or a size class.

>NA|NA|TRBJ2-1|TRBV9
TGTGCCAGCAGCGTAGGTAGCGCGAATGAGCAGTTCTTC
CASSVGSANEQFF
>NA|NA|TRBJ2-1|TRBV28
TGTGCCAGCAGACTTTCCGGGTTATCCTACAATGAGCAGTTCTTC
CASRLSGLSYNEQFF
>NA|NA|TRBJ2-2|TRBV18
TGTGCCAGCTCACGAGGCAAGGAAACCGGGGAGCTGTTTTTT
CASSRGKETGELFF
>NA|NA|TRBJ2-1|TRBV5-5
TGTGCCAGCAGCAACCCGTGGGGGCCAGGGGAGCAGTTCTTC
CASSNPWGPGEQFF
>NA|few|TRBJ2-5|TRBV6-5
TGTGCCAGCAGTTACTCAGGGTATGAGACCCAGTACTTC
CASSYSGYETQYF
>NA|NA|TRBJ2-3|TRBV30
TGTGCCTGGAGTGTAGGAACAGATACGCAGTATTTT
CAWSVGTDTQYF
>NA|once|TRBJ1-2|TRBV2
TGTGCCAGCAGTGAAGTCCCAGGGCAGATAGATGGCTACACCTTC
CASSEVPGQIDGYTF
>TRBD1|NA|TRBJ1-2|TRBV5-1
TGCGCCAGCAGCTTGGGGGACAGTGCTGGCTACACCTTC
CASSLGDSAGYTF
>NA|NA|TRBJ2-1|TRBV7-9
TGTGCCAGCAGCATTACAGGGAACTACAATGAGCAGTTCTTC
CASSITGNYNEQFF
>TRBD1|NA|TRBJ1-1|TRBV30
TGTGCCTGGACCCGACAGGGACCTGAAGCTTTCTTT
CAWTRQGPEAFF
>NA|NA|TRBJ2-3|TRBV5-4
TGTGCTTCTTCGGCGGGGGCCCACACAGATACGCAGTATTTT
CASSAGAHTDTQYF
>NA|NA|TRBJ1-1|TRBV5-5
TGTGCCAGCAGCTCGGACCGGGCACAGGATAAGAACACTGAAGCTTTCTTT
CASSSDRAQDKNTEAFF
>TRBD2|NA|TRBJ2-3|TRBV5-1
TGCGCCAGCAGCTTGACCCCAGCGGGGGGGACAGATACGCAGTATTTT
CASSLTPAGGTDTQYF
>NA|NA|TRBJ1-5|TRBV6-5
TGTGCCAGCAGTTACACGGGGGGAATTCAGCCCCAGCATTTT
CASSYTGGIQPQHF
>NA|NA|TRBJ2-7|TRBV5-1
TGCGCCAGCAGCTTGGGAAGACTTGGCGAGCAGTACTTC
CASSLGRLGEQYF
>NA|NA|TRBJ2-3|TRBV7-2
TGTGCCAGCAGCTTCAGGTGGGGGGACACAGATACGCAGTATTTT
CASSFRWGDTDTQYF
>NA|NA|TRBJ1-5|TRBV2
TGTGCCAGCAGTGAAGTCCCCCTAGGGGTGGGGCCCCAGCATTTT
CASSEVPLGVGPQHF
>TRBD2|NA|TRBJ2-1|TRBV10-1
TGCGCCAGCAGTATCGAGCGGGGAGCCTACAATGAGCAGTTCTTC
CASSIERGAYNEQFF
>TRBD2|NA|TRBJ2-3|TRBV2
TGTGCCAGCGCCGTTTTAGCGGGGGGCACAGATACGCAGTATTTT
CASAVLAGGTDTQYF
>TRBD1|NA|TRBJ2-7|TRBV6-6
TGTGCCAGCAGACTAGGACAGGGGGGATACGAGCAGTACTTC
CASRLGQGGYEQYF
>NA|NA|TRBJ2-2|TRBV2
TGTGCCAGCAGGGGTCAGACAAACACCGGGGAGCTGTTTTTT
CASRGQTNTGELFF
>NA|NA|TRBJ2-7|TRBV11-1
TGTGCCAGCAGCTACCATTCAGGGACCGACTACGAGCAGTACTTC
CASSYHSGTDYEQYF
>NA|few|TRBJ1-5|TRBV2
TGTGCCAGCAGTGACGGCGGATCGGGTAATCAGCCCCAGCATTTT
CASSDGGSGNQPQHF
>NA|NA|TRBJ1-2|TRBV29-1
TGCAGCGTTGAAGACAGGGTCTATGGCTACACCTTC
CSVEDRVYGYTF
>NA|once|TRBJ1-1|TRBV29-1
TGCAGCGTTGTCGGGCCGGGAACTAACACTGAAGCTTTCTTT
CSVVGPGTNTEAFF
>TRBD2|NA|TRBJ2-1|TRBV10-3
TGTGCCATCAGAACCGGGACTAGCATAAGTGAGCAGTTCTTC
CAIRTGTSISEQFF
>NA|NA|TRBJ1-2|TRBV4-1
TGCGCCAGCAGCCAAGTAGGTGGACGGGAAAAATTTGATGGCTACACCTTC
CASSQVGGREKFDGYTF
>NA|NA|TRBJ2-2|TRBV9
TGTGCCAGCAGCGTAGCGGGGGGCCGGAGACCCGGGGAGCTGTTTTTT
CASSVAGGRRPGELFF
>NA|once|TRBJ2-7|TRBV30
TGTGCCTGGAGGGACCAGGCCTACGAGCAGTACTTC
CAWRDQAYEQYF
>NA|NA|TRBJ2-2|TRBV7-2
TGTGCCAGCAGCTTAGTTGGCTTGAACACCGGGGAGCTGTTTTTT
CASSLVGLNTGELFF
>NA|once|TRBJ2-1|TRBV5-1
TGCGCCAGCAGCTCGGGACACAGCTCCTACAATGAGCAGTTCTTC
CASSSGHSSYNEQFF
>TRBD2|once|TRBJ2-7|TRBV11-2
TGTGCCAGCAGCCCGACTAGCGGGGTCCGCTACGAGCAGTACTTC
CASSPTSGVRYEQYF
>NA|NA|TRBJ2-7|TRBV30
TGTGCCTGGAGTCTCCAGTACGAGCAGTACTTC
CAWSLQYEQYF
>NA|NA|TRBJ1-1|TRBV6-5
TGTGCCAGCATTAGAGATGTGAACACTGAAGCTTTCTTT
CASIRDVNTEAFF
>TRBD1|NA|TRBJ2-7|TRBV13
TGTGCCAGCAGCCTCCGGGACAGCTACGAGCAGTACTTC
CASSLRDSYEQYF
>TRBD1|NA|TRBJ1-3|TRBV5-1
TGCGCCAGCAGCTTCGGACAGGGGGCTGGAAACACCATATATTTT
CASSFGQGAGNTIYF
>NA|NA|TRBJ2-2|TRBV30
TGTGCCTGGACTGGGCCCACCAGGCGCGCGAACACCGGGGAGCTGTTTTTT
CAWTGPTRRANTGELFF
>NA|NA|TRBJ2-5|TRBV18
TGTGCCAGCTCACCACCGATAAAGGGGGGAGAGACCCAGTACTTC
CASSPPIKGGETQYF
>NA|NA|TRBJ2-3|TRBV7-9
TGTGCCAGCAGCGATACGCAGTATTTT
CASSDTQYF
>NA|few|TRBJ2-7|TRBV15
TGTGCCACCAGCAGAGTGGCGTGGGGGTCCTCCTACGAGCAGTACTTC
CATSRVAWGSSYEQYF
>TRBD1|NA|TRBJ1-6|TRBV4-1
TGCGCCAGCAGCCAAGGACAGGGCAATCATTCACCCCTCCACTTT
CASSQGQGNHSPLHF
>NA|NA|TRBJ2-7|TRBV5-1
TGCGCCAGCAGCTTTACGTTTGGAGGGGATTTCAACGAGCAGTACTTC
CASSFTFGGDFNEQYF
>NA|NA|TRBJ1-2|TRBV9
TGTGCCAGCAGTGGTCCTGGCTACACCTTC
CASSGPGYTF
>TRBD1|NA|TRBJ2-6|TRBV9
TGTGCCAGCACCCGGACAGGGGGCGCTGGGGCCAACGTCCTGACTTTC
CASTRTGGAGANVLTF
>TRBD1|few|TRBJ1-5|TRBV30
TGTGCCTGGACAGGGGGCCGGGATCAGCCCCAGCATTTT
CAWTGGRDQPQHF
>NA|NA|TRBJ2-3|TRBV4-1
TGCGCCAGCAGCCAAGTCTCGGGTCTCACAGATACGCAGTATTTT
CASSQVSGLTDTQYF
>NA|NA|TRBJ2-1|TRBV18
TGTGCCAGCTCCCCCAGAAGGGGGGCGGTCGAGAATGAGCAGTTCTTC
CASSPRRGAVENEQFF
>NA|NA|TRBJ1-1|TRBV6-1
TGTGCCAGCAGTGAAAACCCGACGGGGAACACTGAAGCTTTCTTT
CASSENPTGNTEAFF
>NA|NA|TRBJ1-1|TRBV30
TGTGCCTGGAGTGTAAGGGGGGACACTGAAGCTTTCTTT
CAWSVRGDTEAFF